This T cell receptor beta chain was recovered during a study of long-term antiretroviral therapy in people with HIV. Study-wide background: There is a gap of about a decade between the earliest samples and the later 2015 immediate-ART recommendation.

Assay version v3.0 of immunoSEQ was used, and it was run at survey level. Some clones are missing from TCRdb's copy, which holds only in-frame ones; the method was immunoSEQ multiplex PCR. Seen here are under 45,000 clones, 94% observed once, and the top ten hold approximately 2.2%. Trimming took 1 base from V and 6 from J; bases not matched to a gene: 3. Germline assignment: CDR1 MNHNS and CDR2 SASEGT. The CDR3 has 15 amino acids. The origin of this receptor is a man aged 25 to 40 with HIV. This chain joins TRBV6-1 and TRBJ2-2; 9 bases line up with TRBD1. The material sequenced was unsorted PBMCs, taken almost 9.5 years after starting antiretroviral therapy. This chain's CDR3 is CASSEGTGEAGELFF. The CDR3 DNA reads TGTGCCAGCAGTGAAGGGACAGGGGAGGCCGGGGAGCTGTTTTTT.